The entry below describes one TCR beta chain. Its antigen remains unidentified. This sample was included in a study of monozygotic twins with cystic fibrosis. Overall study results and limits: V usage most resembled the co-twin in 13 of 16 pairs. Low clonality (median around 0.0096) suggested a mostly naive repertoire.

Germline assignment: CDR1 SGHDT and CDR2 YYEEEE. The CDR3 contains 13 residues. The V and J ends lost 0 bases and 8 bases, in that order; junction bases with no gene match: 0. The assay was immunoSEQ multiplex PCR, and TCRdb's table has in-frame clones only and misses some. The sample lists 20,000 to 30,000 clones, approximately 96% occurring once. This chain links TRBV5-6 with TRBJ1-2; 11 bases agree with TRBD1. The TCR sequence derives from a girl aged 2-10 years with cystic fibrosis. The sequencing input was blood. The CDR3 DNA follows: TGTGCCAGCAGCTTGGGGACAGGGGGCGGCTACACCTTC. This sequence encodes CASSLGTGGGYTF.